This entry lists 9 T cell receptor beta chains sequenced from one sample in a study of cytomegalovirus exposure and HLA in healthy donors. Primers included in the PCR were 60 Vbeta and 13 Jbeta primers. Assay used: immunoSEQ multiplex PCR; TCRdb lists only in-frame clones, some missing. The sample contains approximately 200,000 clones, more than 75% of which appear only once. The sample consisted of PBMCs. The origin of the receptors is a human donor in good health.

The V gene is TRBV4-1, the J gene TRBJ1-1; no definite D call. This CDR3 spans 17 amino acids. Germline lookup yields CDR1 MGHRA and CDR2 YSYEKL. The ends were cut back, 4 bases at V and 1 base at J, with 19 bases in the middle. The CDR3 protein is CASSRAGLVASNTEAFF. The CDR3 region has the DNA TGCGCCAGCAGCCGGGCCGGCTTGGTCGCATCGAACACTGAAGCTTTCTTT.

The V call is TRBV19, the J call TRBJ2-4, with a tentative D call TRBD2 (6 bases). Trimming shortened V by 3 bases and J by 9 bases, and 15 bases separated the two germline ends. The CDR3 contains 14 residues. Germline loops: CDR1 LNHDA, CDR2 SQIVND (reference sequence). The CDR3 region is CASSITLLGGIQYF. Here the CDR3 DNA reads TGTGCCAGTAGTATTACTCTCCTCGGGGGCATTCAGTACTTC.

V gene TRBV5-6 combines with J gene TRBJ1-3, with D possibly matching TRBD1 (5 bases). The CDR3 has 14 amino acids. Trimming took off 0 bases at V and 3 bases at J, with 7 bases between the two ends. Per germline, CDR1 SGHDT and CDR2 YYEEEE. The CDR3 nucleotides are TGTGCCAGCAGCTTGGGACAGATTGGAAACACCATATATTTT. Its protein product is CASSLGQIGNTIYF.

The chain uses TRBV6-1 and TRBJ2-7, with a tentative D call TRBD2 (6 bases). CDR1 is MNHNS, CDR2 SASEGT, per germline. CDR3 length: 15 residues. V lost 5 bases to trimming and J lost 2 bases, with 16 bases between them. The chain's CDR3 is CASSTGTRNPYEQYF. The CDR3 nucleotides read TGTGCCAGCAGTACCGGGACTCGGAACCCCTACGAGCAGTACTTC.

The rearrangement uses TRBV15 and TRBJ2-7, with D perhaps TRBD2 (5 bases). The CDR3 runs 14 residues. Looked up from germline, CDR1 is LNHNV and CDR2 is YYDKDF (reference sequence). The V end lost 0 bases, the J end lost 6 bases, and 12 bases lay between the germline ends. The CDR3 here is CATSRDPGFGEQYF. In DNA, the CDR3 is TGTGCCACCAGCAGAGATCCGGGGTTTGGCGAGCAGTACTTC.

The table lists this clone with a count of one. The chain carries TRBV5-1 and TRBJ2-1; TRBD1 matches at 8 bases. Germline-derived CDR1 and CDR2 are SGHRS and YFSETQ. The CDR3 contains 16 residues. Trimming at V came to 1 base and at J to 7 bases, leaving 10 bases not matched to a gene. This chain's CDR3 is CASSLIGQGGSNEQFF. The CDR3 DNA follows: TGCGCCAGCAGCTTGATAGGACAGGGTGGATCAAATGAGCAGTTCTTC.

This chain joins TRBV6-1 and TRBJ2-5, with TRBD1 as a possible D gene (7 bases). The CDR3 is 14 residues long. Germline values: CDR1 MNHNS, CDR2 SASEGT. The V gene lost 6 bases and the J gene lost 1 base, with 12 bases spanning the gap. The CDR3 DNA reads as TGTGCCAGCAGCGGGGGACAGTTCCAAGAGACCCAGTACTTC. Protein: CASSGGQFQETQYF.

CDR3 sequence reads: CATVPMGRNGYTF. CDR3 in DNA: TGTGCCACCGTCCCGATGGGGAGAAATGGCTACACCTTC. J is TRBJ1-2 and V is TRBV28; no reliable D call. Germline-derived CDR1 and CDR2 are MDHEN and SYDVKM. This CDR3 is built from 13 residues. The V and J ends lost 10 bases and 6 bases respectively, with 18 bases between them.

The V call is TRBV11-3, the J call TRBJ2-7, with 10 bases aligning to TRBD2. From germline, CDR1 is SGHNT and CDR2 YENEEA. The CDR3 has 14 amino acids. Losses at the gene ends were 3 bases for V and 1 base for J; bases not matched to a gene: 0. CDR3 in amino acids: CASSFSGRSYEQYF. CDR3 DNA: TGTGCCAGCAGCTTTAGCGGGAGGTCCTACGAGCAGTACTTC.